This T cell receptor (beta chain) was retrieved from a study of T cell changes during pregnancy in multiple sclerosis. Assay used: immunoSEQ multiplex PCR; TCRdb lists only in-frame clones, some missing. The sample lists 45,000 to 55,000 clones, 92% occurring once. The junction had 5 bases not matched to a gene; V was cut back by 3 bases and J by 3 bases. Germline V gene data show CDR1 as SGHAT and CDR2 as FQNNGV. The CDR3 has 15 residues. This chain joins TRBV11-2 and TRBJ2-3; TRBD2 agrees at 8 bases. This TCR came from a female donor in good health, enrolled as a control in a pregnancy study. This sample comprised CD4+ T cells from peripheral blood mononuclear cells, obtained after pregnancy. The CDR3 here is CASSFTGGRTDTQYF. DNA of the CDR3: TGTGCCAGCAGCTTCACGGGGGGGCGGACAGATACGCAGTATTTT.